This entry describes one T cell receptor (beta chain). Assay: immunoSEQ multiplex PCR; the TCRdb copy retains only in-frame clones and omits some. This sample has about 69,000 clones, with 75% to 80% found just once. This entry comes from a study of blood T cell repertoires in COVID-19. Study in general: The analysed material was cDNA or gDNA that came from T cells, B-cell-depleted T cells, or PBMCs.

Germline V gives CDR1 ENHRY, CDR2 SYGVKD. V gave up 3 bases and J gave up 3 bases, with 8 bases separating them. This CDR3 is built from 14 residues. The source material was peripheral blood. The rearrangement uses TRBV10-3 and TRBJ2-2; TRBD2 is a possible D gene (5 bases). The TCR originated in a human donor in a cohort sampled during active COVID-19. CDR3 loop: CAISDVGDTGELFF. CDR3 nucleotides: TGTGCCATCAGTGATGTCGGGGACACCGGGGAGCTGTTTTTT.